What follows describes a single T cell receptor beta chain. Its antigen is unknown. This specimen comes from a study of CD8+ T cells in alopecia areata. Study in general: Each of the treated patients was given oral tofacitinib, 5 to 10 mg twice daily, for moderate-to-severe alopecia areata. Tofacitinib ran for 6 to 18 months before 6 months off drug.

Treatment: oral pan-JAK inhibitor, 5-10 mg twice daily. TCR sequencing used cDNA made by reverse transcription of extracted RNA. The repertoire was sequenced with immunoSEQ multiplex PCR; TCRdb's copy has only in-frame clones and lacks some. The table includes 90,000 to 150,000 clones, about 50% detected once. Germline values: CDR1 GTSNPN, CDR2 SVGIG (reference sequence). The V and J ends lost 2 bases and 5 bases respectively, with 12 bases between them. The CDR3 totals 14 residues. Study conclusions and caveats: Across lesional scalp, and particularly alopecia totalis/universalis, clonality surpassed that of normal scalp. Whereas mice showed it more clearly, TCR sharing across patients was murkier, possibly because of HLA.

This rearrangement joins TRBV30 to TRBJ2-2, with D uncertain. This receptor was obtained from a human donor with alopecia areata. The sample consisted of CD4+ T cells sorted from blood, taken at week 4, from a patient treated with tofacitinib. The CDR3 reads CAWSPNRVTGELFF. CDR3 sequence (DNA): TGTGCCTGGAGTCCCAACCGGGTTACCGGGGAGCTGTTTTTT.